Below, 18 T cell receptor beta chains from the same sample are listed, as sequenced in a study of blood T cell repertoires in COVID-19. Clones were read by immunoSEQ multiplex PCR, and TCRdb kept only the in-frame ones, dropping some. The sample comprises 80,000 to 100,000 clones, approximately 87% of which are singletons, and just under 20% rests with the top ten. Sequencing input: peripheral blood. The receptors were sampled from a human donor in a cohort sampled during active COVID-19.

The chain uses TRBV29-1 and TRBJ2-7, with 10 bases identical to TRBD1. The germline CDR1 and CDR2 sequences are SQVTM and ANQGSEA. V was clipped by 5 bases and J by 6 bases; unmatched bases: 7. This CDR3 spans 13 amino acids. The CDR3 sequence: CSVSGTGVGEQYF. In DNA, the CDR3 is TGCAGCGTTTCCGGGACAGGGGTTGGCGAGCAGTACTTC.

The chain joins TRBV9 to TRBJ2-2; D is ambiguous. V lost 4 bases, J lost 4 bases, and 11 bases lay in between. CDR1 is SGDLS, CDR2 YYNGEE, per germline. The CDR3 extends over 14 amino acids. The CDR3 reads CASSSRHSTGELFF. For the CDR3, the DNA is TGTGCCAGCAGCTCCCGTCATAGCACCGGGGAGCTGTTTTTT.

The chain employs TRBV4-2 and TRBJ1-2; TRBD1 is a possible D gene (5 bases). Germline lookup yields CDR1 LGHNA and CDR2 YNFKEQ. V was pared by 1 base and J by 5 bases, with 11 bases between. The length of the CDR3 is 14 residues. This chain's CDR3 is CASSQAGGGYGYTF. DNA of the CDR3: TGTGCCAGCAGCCAAGCTGGGGGAGGGTATGGCTACACCTTC.

V usage is TRBV7-3 and J usage is TRBJ2-7; 8 nucleotides match TRBD2. This CDR3 is built from 13 residues. V shed 5 bases, J shed 7 bases, and the junction held 7 bases outside the gene matches. Germline V gives CDR1 SGHTA, CDR2 FQGTGA. CDR3 sequence: CASSPSGSVEQYF. Written as DNA, the CDR3 is TGTGCCAGCAGCCCCAGCGGGAGCGTTGAGCAGTACTTC.

This clone was observed once. The chain recombines TRBV18 with TRBJ2-5; tentative D call: TRBD2 (5 bases). CDR3 length: 15 residues. Trimming pared 3 bases from V and 0 bases from J, leaving 11 bases between. Germline V lookup: CDR1 KGHSH, CDR2 LQKENI. The CDR3 here is CASSPGELYQETQYF. DNA for the CDR3: TGTGCCAGCTCACCTGGGGAGCTGTACCAAGAGACCCAGTACTTC.

The rearrangement links TRBV5-1 to TRBJ2-6, with D unresolved. Trimming removed 4 bases at V and 5 bases at J, with 16 bases between. The length of the CDR3 is 16 residues. CDR1 SGHRS and CDR2 YFSETQ come from the germline V gene. DNA of the CDR3: TGCGCCAGCAGCGCGACATCCCGTGTTTGGGCCAACGTCCTGACTTTC. It is translated as CASSATSRVWANVLTF.

The chain joins TRBV7-3 to TRBJ2-3; TRBD1 aligns across 11 bases. The CDR3 has 15 residues. Germline CDR1 and CDR2: SGHTA and FQGTGA. V dropped 4 bases and J dropped 3; count of bases not matched to a gene: 3. CDR3 amino acids: CASSSGQGATDTQYF. The CDR3, as DNA: TGTGCCAGCAGCTCCGGACAGGGGGCTACAGATACGCAGTATTTT.

The rearrangement joins TRBV19 to TRBJ1-1, with 10 bases matching TRBD1. Germline lookup yields CDR1 LNHDA and CDR2 SQIVND (reference sequence). CDR3 size: 16 residues. Losses at the gene ends were 6 bases for V and 0 bases for J; bases not matched to a gene: 7. CDR3 nucleotides: TGTGCCAGTAGAGGACAGGGGGAAAAGATGAACACTGAAGCTTTCTTT. Amino acids: CASRGQGEKMNTEAFF.

This rearrangement joins TRBV7-3 to TRBJ2-6, with D uncertain. The CDR3 is made up of 15 amino acids. Germline V gene lookup returns CDR1 SGHTA and CDR2 FQGTGA. V shed 5 bases and J shed 0 bases, with 8 bases lying between them. The CDR3 here is CASSRVFSGANVLTF. CDR3 in DNA: TGTGCCAGCAGCCGGGTCTTCTCTGGGGCCAACGTCCTGACTTTC.

The V call is TRBV3-1 (or the pseudogene TRBV3-2), the J call TRBJ1-2; D not resolved. CDR3 length: 12 residues. Germline V gene data show CDR1 as LGHDT and CDR2 as YNNKEL (reference sequence). V lost 6 bases and J 0 bases, leaving 5 bases between the germline ends. The CDR3 coding sequence is TGTGCCAGCAGTCTAGCTAACTATGGCTACACCTTC. It is translated as CASSLANYGYTF.

The chain employs TRBV10-3 and TRBJ2-7; TRBD1 matches at 7 bases. V was pared by 6 bases and J by 1 base, with 9 bases of the junction left unmatched. The CDR3 totals 15 residues. The germline CDR1 and CDR2 sequences are ENHRY and SYGVKD. CDR3 sequence (DNA): TGTGCCATCAGAGATCCCGGGACAGAGTCCTACGAGCAGTACTTC. Protein: CAIRDPGTESYEQYF.

The chain has TRBV9 and TRBJ2-7; TRBD1 might be the D (6 bases). Germline-derived CDR1 and CDR2 are SGDLS and YYNGEE. Trimming pared 0 bases from V and 3 bases from J, leaving 16 bases between. This CDR3 is built from 16 residues. CDR3 coding DNA: TGTGCCAGCAGCGTAGACTCTGGGACATACAGCTACGAGCAGTACTTC. Translation: CASSVDSGTYSYEQYF.

The chain couples TRBV7-9 to TRBJ2-3; no definite D call. This CDR3 has 13 residues. V was trimmed by 7 bases and J by 1 base, leaving 9 bases between them. Germline V gives CDR1 SEHNR, CDR2 FQNEAQ (reference sequence). CDR3 nucleotide sequence: TGTGCCAGCACTTCGCTAGGCACAGATACGCAGTATTTT. Translation: CASTSLGTDTQYF.

In its sample, this clone was seen once. For the CDR3, the DNA is TGTGCCAGCAGTAGCGGGTGGGCTTACGAGCAGTACTTC. It translates to CASSSGWAYEQYF. This rearrangement joins TRBV6-6 to TRBJ2-7; tentative D call: TRBD2 (6 bases). The CDR3 totals 13 residues. Germline V gene lookup returns CDR1 MNHNY and CDR2 SVGAGI (reference sequence). The germline V and J ends were trimmed by 5 bases and 4 bases, with 12 bases remaining between them.

This clone was recorded only once. The V and J genes are TRBV6-2 or TRBV6-3 and TRBJ1-1, with 8 bases aligning to TRBD1. The junction had 12 bases not matched to a gene; V was cut back by 5 bases and J by 7 bases. The CDR3 loop spans 15 amino acids. CDR1 is MNHEY and CDR2 is SVGEGT in the germline V gene. Written as DNA, the CDR3 is TGTGCCAGCAGTCCCTACCGTGACAGGGGACATGAAGCTTTCTTT. This codes for CASSPYRDRGHEAFF.

J is TRBJ2-1 and V is TRBV2; TRBD2 aligns across 11 bases. CDR1 is SNHLY, CDR2 FYNNEI, per germline. The CDR3 sequence is 13 residues long. The CDR3 bases are TGTGGTGGGGGGACTAGCGGATACAATGAGCAGTTCTTC. As protein: CGGGTSGYNEQFF.

The chain carries TRBV12-3 or TRBV12-4 and TRBJ1-5; perhaps TRBD1 as D (5 bases). CDR3 length equals 12 residues. Trimming took 3 bases from V and 11 from J, leaving 11 bases between them. The CDR3 reads CASSFRQLTQHF. The CDR3 nucleotides read TGTGCCAGCAGTTTTCGACAGCTTACCCAGCATTTT.

This clone has a single count. The chain is built from TRBV25-1 and TRBJ1-1; 8 positions agree with TRBD1. Looked up from germline, CDR1 is MGHDK and CDR2 is SYGVNS. Trimming took 0 bases from V and 7 from J; bases not matched to a gene: 10. This CDR3 has 16 amino acids. CDR3 nucleotide sequence: TGTGCCAGCAGTGAATATATAGGGGACAGGCAATATGAAGCTTTCTTT. Amino acid sequence: CASSEYIGDRQYEAFF.